These T cell receptor beta chains were read from a single sample in a study of shared clonotypes between healthy human individuals. The repertoire was sequenced with immunoSEQ multiplex PCR; TCRdb's copy has only in-frame clones and lacks some. The table includes 2.3 million or so clones, approximately 95% detected once. The specimen sequenced was naive CD4+ T cells from PBMCs. The source is a man aged 18 to 30 in good health. Some clones in this sample may be carry-over from other donors' samples. Each CDR3 is given with its conserved first and last residue. Fields, in order: D gene, V gene, J gene, CDR3 length, clone size, CDR3 DNA, CDR3 protein. D genes are given only for firm matches. Size values are once, few and many counts, or a class for expanded clones, and some rows have none.

D gene: -
V gene: TRBV7-3
J gene: TRBJ1-1
CDR3 length: 16
clone size: -
CDR3 DNA: TGTGCCAGCAGCTTACTCGGGGTGAACATGAACACTGAAGCTTTCTTT
CDR3 protein: CASSLLGVNMNTEAFF

D gene: TRBD1
V gene: TRBV5-1
J gene: TRBJ1-4
CDR3 length: 15
clone size: -
CDR3 DNA: TGCGCCAGCAGCTTTTCGGGACAGTTTAATGAAAAACTGTTTTTT
CDR3 protein: CASSFSGQFNEKLFF

D gene: -
V gene: TRBV18
J gene: TRBJ1-4
CDR3 length: 13
clone size: -
CDR3 DNA: TGTGCCAGCTCACCGGGTCTCAATGAAAAACTGTTTTTT
CDR3 protein: CASSPGLNEKLFF

D gene: -
V gene: TRBV28
J gene: TRBJ1-5
CDR3 length: 13
clone size: -
CDR3 DNA: TGTGCCAGCAGTTCCCCAGGGAGTCAGCCCCAGCATTTT
CDR3 protein: CASSSPGSQPQHF

D gene: -
V gene: TRBV14
J gene: TRBJ2-5
CDR3 length: 15
clone size: -
CDR3 DNA: TGTGCCAGCAGCCCCGGGTGGGGGCGGGAGGAGACCCAGTACTTC
CDR3 protein: CASSPGWGREETQYF

D gene: -
V gene: TRBV18
J gene: TRBJ2-3
CDR3 length: 15
clone size: -
CDR3 DNA: TGTGCCAGCCTACAGCGCACAGGTGCCACAGATACGCAGTATTTT
CDR3 protein: CASLQRTGATDTQYF

D gene: TRBD2
V gene: TRBV5-4
J gene: TRBJ2-1
CDR3 length: 15
clone size: -
CDR3 DNA: TGTGCCAGCAGCTTGGCTAGCGGGAGGGCGATTGAGCAGTTCTTC
CDR3 protein: CASSLASGRAIEQFF

D gene: -
V gene: TRBV5-1
J gene: TRBJ2-1
CDR3 length: 12
clone size: -
CDR3 DNA: TGCGCCAGCAGCTTCGCCAACAATGAGCAGTTCTTC
CDR3 protein: CASSFANNEQFF

D gene: -
V gene: TRBV7-3
J gene: TRBJ2-2
CDR3 length: 16
clone size: -
CDR3 DNA: TGTGCCAGCAGTCCCCTCGGCAGAGCGAACACCGGGGAGCTGTTTTTT
CDR3 protein: CASSPLGRANTGELFF

D gene: TRBD1
V gene: TRBV28
J gene: TRBJ1-5
CDR3 length: 14
clone size: -
CDR3 DNA: TGTGCCAGCAGAGTCCGGGACAGTAATCAGCCCCAGCATTTT
CDR3 protein: CASRVRDSNQPQHF

D gene: TRBD2
V gene: TRBV5-1
J gene: TRBJ2-7
CDR3 length: 16
clone size: -
CDR3 DNA: TGCGCCAGCAGCTCCGGGGACGGGAGGGAGTCCTACGAGCAGTACTTC
CDR3 protein: CASSSGDGRESYEQYF

D gene: -
V gene: TRBV7-9
J gene: TRBJ2-7
CDR3 length: 14
clone size: -
CDR3 DNA: TGTGCCAGCAGCAGGAGGGACAGAACCTACGAGCAGTACTTC
CDR3 protein: CASSRRDRTYEQYF

D gene: -
V gene: TRBV29-1
J gene: TRBJ2-5
CDR3 length: 14
clone size: -
CDR3 DNA: TGCAGCGCCCGGGACACCGGAGGTGGGGAGACCCAGTACTTC
CDR3 protein: CSARDTGGGETQYF

D gene: TRBD1
V gene: TRBV28
J gene: TRBJ1-2
CDR3 length: 15
clone size: -
CDR3 DNA: TGTGCCAGCAGTCTCCGACAGGGGCCTAACTATGGCTACACCTTC
CDR3 protein: CASSLRQGPNYGYTF

D gene: TRBD1
V gene: TRBV30
J gene: TRBJ2-7
CDR3 length: 20
clone size: once
CDR3 DNA: TGTGCCTGGCTCCCCCGTTGGTGGGACAGCGACTCTAGGAGGTCCTACGAGCAGTACTTC
CDR3 protein: CAWLPRWWDSDSRRSYEQYF

D gene: TRBD2
V gene: TRBV5-4
J gene: TRBJ2-7
CDR3 length: 15
clone size: -
CDR3 DNA: TGTGCCAGCAGCTTGGTGGGAGGGGCCCTTAGGGAGCAGTACTTC
CDR3 protein: CASSLVGGALREQYF

D gene: -
V gene: TRBV9
J gene: TRBJ2-7
CDR3 length: 16
clone size: -
CDR3 DNA: TGTGCCAGCAGCGCCAATTCCGCTCAGGGGAGACACGAGCAGTACTTC
CDR3 protein: CASSANSAQGRHEQYF

D gene: TRBD1
V gene: TRBV25-1
J gene: TRBJ1-4
CDR3 length: 15
clone size: -
CDR3 DNA: TGTGCCAGCAGTGAATTCCGGACAGGGTCCGAAAAACTGTTTTTT
CDR3 protein: CASSEFRTGSEKLFF

D gene: -
V gene: TRBV5-1
J gene: TRBJ2-7
CDR3 length: 11
clone size: once
CDR3 DNA: TGCGCCAGCGAGGAGGGGAACGAGCAGTACTTC
CDR3 protein: CASEEGNEQYF

D gene: TRBD1
V gene: TRBV5-1
J gene: TRBJ1-1
CDR3 length: 15
clone size: -
CDR3 DNA: TGCGCCAGCAGTTCCGAGGGGGCTTCGAACACTGAAGCTTTCTTT
CDR3 protein: CASSSEGASNTEAFF

D gene: TRBD1
V gene: TRBV13
J gene: TRBJ2-1
CDR3 length: 14
clone size: -
CDR3 DNA: TGTGCCAGCAGCTCCCGACAGGGGGTCCATGAGCAGTTCTTC
CDR3 protein: CASSSRQGVHEQFF

D gene: -
V gene: TRBV30
J gene: TRBJ2-1
CDR3 length: 13
clone size: -
CDR3 DNA: TGTGCCTGGAGGGGATACTCCTACAATGAGCAGTTCTTC
CDR3 protein: CAWRGYSYNEQFF

D gene: TRBD1
V gene: TRBV7-9
J gene: TRBJ1-5
CDR3 length: 16
clone size: once
CDR3 DNA: TGTGCCAGCAGCTTAGGTAGGACAGGGAGGAATCAGCCCCAGCATTTT
CDR3 protein: CASSLGRTGRNQPQHF